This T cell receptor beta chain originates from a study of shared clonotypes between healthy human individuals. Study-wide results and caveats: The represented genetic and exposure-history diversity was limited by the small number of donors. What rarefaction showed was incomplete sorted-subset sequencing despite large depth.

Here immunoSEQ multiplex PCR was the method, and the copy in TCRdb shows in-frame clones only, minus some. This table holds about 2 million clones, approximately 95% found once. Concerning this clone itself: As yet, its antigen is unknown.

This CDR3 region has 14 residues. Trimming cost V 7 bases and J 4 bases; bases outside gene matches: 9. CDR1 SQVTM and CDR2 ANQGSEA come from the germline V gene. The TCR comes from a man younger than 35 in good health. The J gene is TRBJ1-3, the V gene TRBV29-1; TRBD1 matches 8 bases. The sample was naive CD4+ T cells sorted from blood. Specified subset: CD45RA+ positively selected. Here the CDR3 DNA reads TGCAGCGCTACGACAGGGGAGAAGGGAAACACCATATATTTT. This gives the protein CSATTGEKGNTIYF. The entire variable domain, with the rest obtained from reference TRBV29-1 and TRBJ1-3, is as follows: SAVISQKPSRDICQRGTSLTIQCQVDSQVTMMFWYRQQPGQSLTLIATANQGSEATYESGFVIDKFPISRPNLTFSTLTVSNMSPEDSSIYLCSATTGEKGNTIYFGEGSWLTVV.